Each of the 8 T cell receptor beta chains below was sequenced from the same sample in a study of T cells expressing NK-cell markers. Using the 5' RACE reads, TCRdb records one entry per CDR3 protein without DNA. The specimen's table records about 550,000 distinct CDR3 sequences. Sequencing was carried out using blood T cells: a sorted CD56 or NKG2C T cell subset, CD4+ or CD8+ T cells, or bulk PBMC T cells (not recorded which). All receptors come from a man younger than 35 in good health.

J is TRBJ1-3 and V is TRBV4-2; TCRdb selects TRBD1, and the lack of DNA leaves this call unchecked. This CDR3 spans 17 amino acids. Per germline, CDR1 LGHNA and CDR2 YNFKEQ. CDR3 sequence: CASSQVQGAISGNTIYF.

The chain joins TRBV6-1 to TRBJ2-3; absent DNA, TCRdb's TRBD2 call cannot be checked. The CDR3 runs to 14 residues. Germline CDR1 MNHNS, CDR2 SASEGT. CDR3 in amino acids: CASRRGPGTDTQYF.

The rearrangement links TRBV5-4 to TRBJ2-1; TCRdb proposes TRBD2, but this gene call is untestable without DNA. This CDR3 has 15 residues. In germline, CDR1 is SGHNT, CDR2 YYREEE (reference sequence). The CDR3 loop reads CASSSGTSGIMEQFF.

The chain is built from TRBV28 and TRBJ2-3; TCRdb outputs TRBD2, but without DNA this stays unchecked. Germline CDR1 MDHEN, CDR2 SYDVKM. The CDR3 is 19 residues long. CDR3 sequence: CATSRGGLAGVVSTDTQYF. Based on the CDR3 plus reference TRBV28 and TRBJ2-3, the full variable domain is DVKVTQSSRYLVKRTGEKVFLECVQDMDHENMFWYRQDPGLGLRLIYFSYDVKMKEKGDIPEGYSVSREKKERFSLILESASTNQTSMYLCATSRGGLAGVVSTDTQYFGPGTRLTVL.

CDR3 amino acids: CASQKFQGLGEQYF. The chain employs TRBV12-3 or TRBV12-4 and TRBJ2-7. This CDR3 spans 14 amino acids.

The J gene is TRBJ1-5, the V gene TRBV7-2; the TCRdb call, TRBD1, lacks DNA for checking. The CDR3 covers 15 residues. Germline V CDR1 and CDR2: SGHTA, FQGNSA. CDR3 residues: CASSLGQVGGQPQHF.

The chain links TRBV5-1 to TRBJ2-1; TCRdb selects TRBD2, and the lack of DNA leaves this call unchecked. Germline CDR1 is SGHRS and CDR2 is YFSETQ. CDR3 size: 17 residues. This CDR3 reads CASSWGRLAGVKNEQFF.

V gene TRBV12-3 or TRBV12-4 combines with J gene TRBJ2-5. The CDR3 has 12 residues. CDR3 sequence: CASAFSTGTQYF.